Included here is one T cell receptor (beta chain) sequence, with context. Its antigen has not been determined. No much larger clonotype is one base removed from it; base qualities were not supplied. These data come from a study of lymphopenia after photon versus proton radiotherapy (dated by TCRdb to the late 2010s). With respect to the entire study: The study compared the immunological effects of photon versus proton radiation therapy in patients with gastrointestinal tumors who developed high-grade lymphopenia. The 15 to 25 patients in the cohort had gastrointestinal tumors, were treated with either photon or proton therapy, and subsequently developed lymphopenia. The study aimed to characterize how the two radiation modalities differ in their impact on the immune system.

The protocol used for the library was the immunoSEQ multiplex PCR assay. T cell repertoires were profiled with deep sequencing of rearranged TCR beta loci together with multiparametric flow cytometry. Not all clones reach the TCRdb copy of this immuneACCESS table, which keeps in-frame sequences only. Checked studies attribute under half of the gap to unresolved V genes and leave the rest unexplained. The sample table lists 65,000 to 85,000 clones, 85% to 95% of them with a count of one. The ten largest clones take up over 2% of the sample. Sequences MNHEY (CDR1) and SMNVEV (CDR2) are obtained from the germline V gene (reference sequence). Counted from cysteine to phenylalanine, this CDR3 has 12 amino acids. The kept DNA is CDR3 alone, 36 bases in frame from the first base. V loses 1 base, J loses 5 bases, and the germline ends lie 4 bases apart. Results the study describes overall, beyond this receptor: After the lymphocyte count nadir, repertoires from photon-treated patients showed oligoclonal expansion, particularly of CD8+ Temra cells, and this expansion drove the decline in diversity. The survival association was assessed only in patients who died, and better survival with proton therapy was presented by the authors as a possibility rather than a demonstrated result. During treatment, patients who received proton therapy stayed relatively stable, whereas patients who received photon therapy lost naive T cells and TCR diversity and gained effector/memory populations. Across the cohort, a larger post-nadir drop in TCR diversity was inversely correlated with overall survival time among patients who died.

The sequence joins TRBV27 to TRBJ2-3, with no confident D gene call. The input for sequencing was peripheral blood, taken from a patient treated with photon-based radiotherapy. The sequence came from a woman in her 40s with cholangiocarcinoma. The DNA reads TGTGCCAGCAGTTTATACGGAGATACGCAGTATTTT. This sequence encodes CASSLYGDTQYF.